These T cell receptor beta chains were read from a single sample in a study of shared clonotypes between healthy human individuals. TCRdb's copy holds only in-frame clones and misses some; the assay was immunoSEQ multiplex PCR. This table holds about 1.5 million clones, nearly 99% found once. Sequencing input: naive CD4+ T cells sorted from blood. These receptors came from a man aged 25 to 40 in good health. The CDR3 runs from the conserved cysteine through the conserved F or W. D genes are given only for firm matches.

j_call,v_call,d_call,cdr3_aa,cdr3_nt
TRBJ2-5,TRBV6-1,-,CASSEAPTQYF,TGTGCCAGCAGTGAAGCGCCCACCCAGTACTTC
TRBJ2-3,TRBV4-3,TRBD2,CASSQDGLAGVADTQYF,TGCGCCAGCAGCCAAGACGGACTAGCGGGAGTGGCAGATACGCAGTATTTT
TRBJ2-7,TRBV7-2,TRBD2,CASSSRRLAGAYEQYF,TGTGCCAGCAGCTCCAGACGACTAGCGGGAGCCTACGAGCAGTACTTC
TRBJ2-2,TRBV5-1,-,CASSYAPNTGELFF,TGCGCCAGCAGTTACGCTCCGAACACCGGGGAGCTGTTTTTT
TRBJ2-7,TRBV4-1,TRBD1,CASSRDSSYEQYF,TGCGCCAGCAGCCGGGACAGCTCCTACGAGCAGTACTTC
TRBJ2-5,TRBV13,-,CASSLAADRGTQYF,TGTGCCAGCAGCTTAGCGGCGGATAGGGGGACCCAGTACTTC
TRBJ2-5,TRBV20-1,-,CSAAQETQYF,TGCAGTGCTGCACAAGAGACCCAGTACTTC
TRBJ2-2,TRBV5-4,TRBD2,CASSSGLAQNTGELFF,TGTGCCAGCAGCTCTGGACTAGCGCAAAACACCGGGGAGCTGTTTTTT
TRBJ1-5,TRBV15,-,CATSRQGPNQPQHF,TGTGCCACCAGCAGACAGGGGCCCAATCAGCCCCAGCATTTT
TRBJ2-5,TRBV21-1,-,CASSKVEGGTDQETQYF,TGTGCCAGCAGCAAAGTCGAAGGCGGGACCGACCAAGAGACCCAGTACTTC
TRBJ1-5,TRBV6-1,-,CASRTGSSNQPQHF,TGTGCCAGCAGAACAGGGAGTAGCAATCAGCCCCAGCATTTT
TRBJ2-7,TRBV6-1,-,CASTPEGGLSYEQYF,TGTGCCAGCACCCCGGAGGGGGGACTCTCCTACGAGCAGTACTTC
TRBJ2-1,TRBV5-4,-,CASSTTRPSYNEQFF,TGTGCCAGCAGCACCACTAGGCCCTCCTACAATGAGCAGTTCTTC
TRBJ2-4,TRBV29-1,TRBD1,CSAKDRDKNIQYF,TGCAGCGCCAAAGACAGGGATAAAAACATTCAGTACTTC